These T cell receptor beta chains were read from a single sample in a study of shared clonotypes between healthy human individuals. Data came from immunoSEQ multiplex PCR; TCRdb stores just in-frame clones and leaves some out. The sample contains 2 million to 2.5 million clones, 90% to 97% of which appear only once. Material for sequencing was naive CD4+ T cells sorted from blood. The source of these receptors is a man aged 18 to 30 in good health. Each CDR3 is given with its conserved first and last residue. The D gene is left open where the match is weak. Size is omitted from some rows. Given values are once, few, many or a class for expanded clones.

D gene: -; J gene: TRBJ2-1; V gene: TRBV9; clone size: -; CDR3 protein: CASSGLQGVWGNEQFF; CDR3 DNA: TGTGCCAGCAGCGGACTACAGGGAGTTTGGGGCAATGAGCAGTTCTTC
D gene: -; J gene: TRBJ2-5; V gene: TRBV2; clone size: -; CDR3 protein: CASTKLVWETQYF; CDR3 DNA: TGTGCCAGCACCAAACTTGTTTGGGAGACCCAGTACTTC
D gene: TRBD2; J gene: TRBJ2-3; V gene: TRBV5-1; clone size: -; CDR3 protein: CASSSGTSGSYKYF; CDR3 DNA: TGCGCCAGCAGCTCGGGGACTAGCGGAAGTTACAAGTATTTT
D gene: -; J gene: TRBJ2-7; V gene: TRBV7-6; clone size: -; CDR3 protein: CASSLESSYEQYF; CDR3 DNA: TGTGCCAGCAGCTTAGAGAGCTCCTACGAGCAGTACTTC
D gene: -; J gene: TRBJ1-1; V gene: TRBV16; clone size: -; CDR3 protein: CASSQLGGAAEAFF; CDR3 DNA: TGTGCCAGCAGCCAATTGGGGGGCGCGGCTGAAGCTTTCTTT
D gene: TRBD2; J gene: TRBJ2-4; V gene: TRBV4-1; clone size: -; CDR3 protein: CASSQEKAPGGGKNIQYF; CDR3 DNA: TGCGCCAGCAGCCAAGAAAAGGCTCCGGGAGGGGGCAAAAACATTCAGTACTTC
D gene: -; J gene: TRBJ2-1; V gene: TRBV5-1; clone size: -; CDR3 protein: CASSLMGANEQFF; CDR3 DNA: TGCGCCAGCAGCTTGATGGGGGCCAATGAGCAGTTCTTC
D gene: -; J gene: TRBJ2-3; V gene: TRBV7-8; clone size: -; CDR3 protein: CASSYPRTGDTQYF; CDR3 DNA: TGTGCCAGCAGCTACCCGAGAACCGGAGATACGCAGTATTTT
D gene: -; J gene: TRBJ1-2; V gene: TRBV28; clone size: -; CDR3 protein: CASSLLGLTGNYGYTF; CDR3 DNA: TGTGCCAGCAGTCTATTGGGGTTAACGGGTAACTATGGCTACACCTTC
D gene: -; J gene: TRBJ1-3; V gene: TRBV5-6; clone size: -; CDR3 protein: CASSLVASGNTIYF; CDR3 DNA: TGTGCCAGCAGCTTGGTGGCTTCTGGAAACACCATATATTTT
D gene: -; J gene: TRBJ2-1; V gene: TRBV6-5; clone size: -; CDR3 protein: CASTEYNEQFF; CDR3 DNA: TGTGCCAGCACCGAATACAATGAGCAGTTCTTC
D gene: TRBD1; J gene: TRBJ1-1; V gene: TRBV29-1; clone size: few; CDR3 protein: CSVARQGNTEAFF; CDR3 DNA: TGCAGCGTTGCAAGACAGGGGAACACTGAAGCTTTCTTT
D gene: TRBD1; J gene: TRBJ1-4; V gene: TRBV5-1; clone size: -; CDR3 protein: CASSLDAGGAYEKLFF; CDR3 DNA: TGCGCCAGCAGCTTGGACGCAGGGGGCGCGTATGAAAAACTGTTTTTT
D gene: TRBD2; J gene: TRBJ2-7; V gene: TRBV6-5; clone size: -; CDR3 protein: CASRIPSGRPYEQYF; CDR3 DNA: TGTGCCAGCAGAATACCTAGCGGGAGGCCCTACGAGCAGTACTTC
D gene: -; J gene: TRBJ2-7; V gene: TRBV18; clone size: once; CDR3 protein: CASRGASYEQYF; CDR3 DNA: TGTGCCTCACGGGGTGCCTCCTACGAGCAGTACTTC
D gene: TRBD1; J gene: TRBJ2-7; V gene: TRBV19; clone size: -; CDR3 protein: CASSMPGQGYEQYF; CDR3 DNA: TGTGCCAGTAGTATGCCGGGACAGGGTTACGAGCAGTACTTC
D gene: TRBD1; J gene: TRBJ2-7; V gene: TRBV11-2; clone size: -; CDR3 protein: CASSPIKRQGRPYEQYF; CDR3 DNA: TGTGCCAGCAGCCCCATAAAACGACAGGGGCGACCCTACGAGCAGTACTTC
D gene: TRBD1; J gene: TRBJ2-7; V gene: TRBV9; clone size: -; CDR3 protein: CASSTTGAYEQYF; CDR3 DNA: TGTGCCAGCAGCACGACAGGGGCCTACGAGCAGTACTTC
D gene: -; J gene: TRBJ1-3; V gene: TRBV5-4; clone size: -; CDR3 protein: CASSSTGEPSGNTIYF; CDR3 DNA: TGTGCCAGCAGCTCTACAGGCGAACCCTCTGGAAACACCATATATTTT
D gene: TRBD2; J gene: TRBJ2-3; V gene: TRBV9; clone size: -; CDR3 protein: CASSSWGDYTDTQYF; CDR3 DNA: TGTGCCAGCAGCAGTTGGGGGGACTACACAGATACGCAGTATTTT
D gene: -; J gene: TRBJ1-1; V gene: TRBV7-2; clone size: once; CDR3 protein: CASSTVGAGGTEAFF; CDR3 DNA: TGTGCCAGCAGCACAGTGGGGGCCGGAGGCACTGAAGCTTTCTTT
D gene: -; J gene: TRBJ1-6; V gene: TRBV30; clone size: once; CDR3 protein: CAWSVIGGSPLHF; CDR3 DNA: TGTGCCTGGAGTGTAATAGGGGGTTCACCCCTCCACTTT
D gene: -; J gene: TRBJ2-7; V gene: TRBV10-3; clone size: -; CDR3 protein: CAISEYTEDEQYF; CDR3 DNA: TGTGCCATCAGTGAGTATACAGAGGACGAGCAGTACTTC
D gene: TRBD1; J gene: TRBJ2-5; V gene: TRBV10-2; clone size: -; CDR3 protein: CASSETGGETQYF; CDR3 DNA: TGCGCCAGCAGTGAGACAGGGGGAGAGACCCAGTACTTC
D gene: -; J gene: TRBJ1-2; V gene: TRBV2; clone size: -; CDR3 protein: CASLGRDNYGYTF; CDR3 DNA: TGTGCCAGCCTAGGTCGGGATAACTATGGCTACACCTTC
D gene: TRBD1; J gene: TRBJ2-7; V gene: TRBV28; clone size: -; CDR3 protein: CASSPQQGRVYEQYF; CDR3 DNA: TGTGCCAGCAGTCCCCAACAGGGGCGCGTTTACGAGCAGTACTTC
D gene: -; J gene: TRBJ2-2; V gene: TRBV9; clone size: -; CDR3 protein: CASSVNIRSTGELFF; CDR3 DNA: TGTGCCAGCAGCGTTAACATTCGTAGCACCGGGGAGCTGTTTTTT
D gene: TRBD1; J gene: TRBJ2-1; V gene: TRBV6-1; clone size: -; CDR3 protein: CASSETQGNSYNEQFF; CDR3 DNA: TGTGCCAGCAGTGAAACACAGGGGAACTCCTACAATGAGCAGTTCTTC
D gene: -; J gene: TRBJ1-5; V gene: TRBV2; clone size: -; CDR3 protein: CASSERSRGEYSNQPQHF; CDR3 DNA: TGTGCCAGCAGTGAGAGATCCCGGGGCGAATATAGCAATCAGCCCCAGCATTTT
D gene: -; J gene: TRBJ1-2; V gene: TRBV19; clone size: -; CDR3 protein: CASSTSQGGNYGYTF; CDR3 DNA: TGTGCCAGTAGTACCTCCCAGGGCGGAAACTATGGCTACACCTTC
D gene: -; J gene: TRBJ1-3; V gene: TRBV28; clone size: -; CDR3 protein: CASSFLQNGNTIYF; CDR3 DNA: TGTGCCAGCAGTTTTTTACAGAATGGAAACACCATATATTTT
D gene: -; J gene: TRBJ2-7; V gene: TRBV28; clone size: -; CDR3 protein: CASSDKAGSQIEQYF; CDR3 DNA: TGTGCCAGCAGCGATAAGGCCGGTTCCCAAATCGAGCAGTACTTC
D gene: TRBD2; J gene: TRBJ2-7; V gene: TRBV19; clone size: -; CDR3 protein: CASSLSSGDLYEQYF; CDR3 DNA: TGTGCCAGTAGCCTCTCTAGCGGGGATCTTTACGAGCAGTACTTC
D gene: TRBD1; J gene: TRBJ1-4; V gene: TRBV11-2; clone size: -; CDR3 protein: CASSQGAREKLFF; CDR3 DNA: TGTGCCAGCAGCCAGGGGGCTCGGGAAAAACTGTTTTTT
D gene: -; J gene: TRBJ2-7; V gene: TRBV11-2; clone size: -; CDR3 protein: CASSSPRQAAEQYF; CDR3 DNA: TGTGCCAGCAGCTCCCCCCGCCAGGCCGCCGAGCAGTACTTC
D gene: -; J gene: TRBJ1-2; V gene: TRBV5-1; clone size: once; CDR3 protein: CASSSLGQGPDYGYTF; CDR3 DNA: TGCGCCAGCAGCTCCCTGGGGCAGGGACCCGACTATGGCTACACCTTC
D gene: -; J gene: TRBJ1-5; V gene: TRBV6-1; clone size: -; CDR3 protein: CASSESWGNQPQHF; CDR3 DNA: TGTGCCAGCAGTGAATCGTGGGGCAATCAGCCCCAGCATTTT
D gene: -; J gene: TRBJ1-5; V gene: TRBV4-1; clone size: few; CDR3 protein: CASSQVSNQPQHF; CDR3 DNA: TGCGCCAGCAGCCAGGTCAGCAATCAGCCCCAGCATTTT
D gene: -; J gene: TRBJ1-5; V gene: TRBV4-1; clone size: -; CDR3 protein: CASRHTDGFNQPQHF; CDR3 DNA: TGCGCCAGCAGGCATACCGACGGTTTCAATCAGCCCCAGCATTTT
D gene: TRBD1; J gene: TRBJ1-1; V gene: TRBV10-3; clone size: -; CDR3 protein: CAIRAGQGNTEAFF; CDR3 DNA: TGTGCCATCAGGGCAGGACAGGGAAACACTGAAGCTTTCTTT
D gene: -; J gene: TRBJ1-2; V gene: TRBV7-9; clone size: -; CDR3 protein: CASSRDEGWYTF; CDR3 DNA: TGTGCCAGCAGCCGCGACGAGGGGTGGTACACCTTC
D gene: -; J gene: TRBJ2-7; V gene: TRBV21-1; clone size: -; CDR3 protein: CASIGFSYEQYF; CDR3 DNA: TGTGCCAGCATAGGGTTCTCCTACGAGCAGTACTTC
D gene: TRBD1; J gene: TRBJ1-2; V gene: TRBV5-1; clone size: -; CDR3 protein: CASSLAGQGTYGYTF; CDR3 DNA: TGCGCCAGCAGCTTGGCGGGACAGGGTACCTATGGCTACACCTTC
D gene: TRBD1; J gene: TRBJ2-5; V gene: TRBV11-2; clone size: -; CDR3 protein: CASSLGPGGMETQYF; CDR3 DNA: TGTGCCAGCAGCTTAGGACCAGGGGGCATGGAGACCCAGTACTTC
D gene: TRBD2; J gene: TRBJ2-7; V gene: TRBV7-2; clone size: -; CDR3 protein: CASSLSPSGGYYEQYF; CDR3 DNA: TGTGCCAGCAGCTTATCTCCATCCGGGGGGTATTACGAGCAGTACTTC
D gene: -; J gene: TRBJ1-2; V gene: TRBV30; clone size: -; CDR3 protein: CAWSSGGYGYTF; CDR3 DNA: TGTGCCTGGAGTAGCGGGGGCTATGGCTACACCTTC
D gene: -; J gene: TRBJ2-1; V gene: TRBV7-9; clone size: -; CDR3 protein: CASSFDNPGEQFF; CDR3 DNA: TGTGCCAGCAGCTTTGATAATCCGGGTGAGCAGTTCTTC
D gene: TRBD1; J gene: TRBJ1-6; V gene: TRBV9; clone size: -; CDR3 protein: CASSTRQGFNSPLHF; CDR3 DNA: TGTGCCAGCAGCACCCGACAGGGGTTTAATTCACCCCTCCACTTT
D gene: TRBD1; J gene: TRBJ1-6; V gene: TRBV19; clone size: -; CDR3 protein: CASSPGTGNLYSPLHF; CDR3 DNA: TGTGCCAGTAGTCCCGGGACAGGGAATTTGTATTCACCCCTCCACTTT
D gene: -; J gene: TRBJ2-7; V gene: TRBV5-6; clone size: -; CDR3 protein: CASSLDLGAVKYEQYF; CDR3 DNA: TGTGCCAGCAGCTTGGATCTGGGGGCAGTCAAATACGAGCAGTACTTC
D gene: TRBD1; J gene: TRBJ1-6; V gene: TRBV30; clone size: -; CDR3 protein: CAWSVRGTGESPLHF; CDR3 DNA: TGTGCCTGGAGTGTACGGGGGACAGGGGAATCACCCCTCCACTTT
D gene: -; J gene: TRBJ1-5; V gene: TRBV6-1; clone size: -; CDR3 protein: CASSLGTENNQPQHF; CDR3 DNA: TGTGCCAGCAGTCTTGGGACGGAGAACAATCAGCCCCAGCATTTT
D gene: TRBD2; J gene: TRBJ2-3; V gene: TRBV4-3; clone size: -; CDR3 protein: CASSRERGTDTQYF; CDR3 DNA: TGCGCCAGCAGCCGAGAGCGGGGGACAGATACGCAGTATTTT
D gene: TRBD2; J gene: TRBJ2-7; V gene: TRBV5-4; clone size: -; CDR3 protein: CASSPSGGLSYEQYF; CDR3 DNA: TGTGCCAGCAGCCCGAGCGGGGGACTCTCCTACGAGCAGTACTTC
D gene: -; J gene: TRBJ2-6; V gene: TRBV28; clone size: -; CDR3 protein: CASEQSSGANVLTF; CDR3 DNA: TGTGCCAGCGAACAGTCCTCTGGGGCCAACGTCCTGACTTTC
D gene: TRBD1; J gene: TRBJ2-7; V gene: TRBV6-4; clone size: -; CDR3 protein: CASSAMIQGSTYEQYF; CDR3 DNA: TGTGCCAGCAGTGCTATGATACAGGGGTCCACCTACGAGCAGTACTTC